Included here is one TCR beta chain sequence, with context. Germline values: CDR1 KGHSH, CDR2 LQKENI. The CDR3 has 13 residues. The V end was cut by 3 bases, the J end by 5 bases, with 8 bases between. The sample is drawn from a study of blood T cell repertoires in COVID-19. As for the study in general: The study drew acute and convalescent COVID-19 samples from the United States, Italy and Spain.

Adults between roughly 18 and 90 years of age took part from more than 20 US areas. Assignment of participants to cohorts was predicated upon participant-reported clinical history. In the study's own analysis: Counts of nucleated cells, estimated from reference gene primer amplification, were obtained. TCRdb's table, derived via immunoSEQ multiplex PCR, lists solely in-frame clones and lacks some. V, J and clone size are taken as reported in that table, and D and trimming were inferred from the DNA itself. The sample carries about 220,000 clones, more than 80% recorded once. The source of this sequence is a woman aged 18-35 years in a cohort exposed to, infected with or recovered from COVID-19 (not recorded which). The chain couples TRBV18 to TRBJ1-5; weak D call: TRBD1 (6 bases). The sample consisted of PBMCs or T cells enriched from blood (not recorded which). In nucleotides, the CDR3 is TGTGCCAGCTCACCCCACAGGGATCAGCCCCAGCATTTT. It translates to CASSPHRDQPQHF.